Listed below are T cell receptor beta chains from one sample, sequenced in a study of T cell responses to AZD1222 COVID-19 vaccine. TCRdb's table, derived via immunoSEQ multiplex PCR, lists solely in-frame clones and lacks some. The data show 90,000 to 95,000 clones, approximately 90% seen once. Sequenced material: peripheral blood, taken on day 0 of AZD1222 vaccination. Receptor source: an adult in good health. Both conserved end residues are part of each CDR3. The D gene is left open where the match is weak.

DNA	CDR3	V	J	D
TGTGCCAGCAGCCTACAGGGGTGGAACACCGGGGAGCTGTTTTTT	CASSLQGWNTGELFF	TRBV6-5	TRBJ2-2	TRBD1
TGTGCCAGCCACGTCAGCTCCTATAATTCACCCCTCCACTTT	CASHVSSYNSPLHF	TRBV28	TRBJ1-6	-
TGTGCCAGCAGCTTAGCGGGGACAGTCCCCCTCAGGGGCTACACCTTC	CASSLAGTVPLRGYTF	TRBV7-2	TRBJ1-2	TRBD1
TGTGCCAGCAGTTCTCCATACGAGCAGTACTTC	CASSSPYEQYF	TRBV28	TRBJ2-7	-
TGTGCCAGCAGTTACCAGGGACAGGGGGATTGGACACCCCTCCACTTT	CASSYQGQGDWTPLHF	TRBV6-5	TRBJ1-6	TRBD1
TGCAGCGCTTTAGCGGGGCTAGGCAGCGAGCAGTACTTC	CSALAGLGSEQYF	TRBV29-1	TRBJ2-7	TRBD2
TGTGCCAGCAGTTTTAAGGACTCTCAGTTCTTC	CASSFKDSQFF	TRBV28	TRBJ2-1	-
TGTGCCAGCAGCCCTGGGTCTCTGGGGGACACTGAAGCTTTCTTT	CASSPGSLGDTEAFF	TRBV5-4	TRBJ1-1	-
TGTGCCAGCAGCTACTCGTCAGGGAACACTGAAGCTTTCTTT	CASSYSSGNTEAFF	TRBV7-2	TRBJ1-1	-
TGTGCCAGCAGTTGGACAGGGGACCAGCCCCAGCATTTT	CASSWTGDQPQHF	TRBV7-9	TRBJ1-5	TRBD1
TGTGCCAGCAGCTTGGGGAGACAGGGATCTTCAAGCTCCTACGAGCAGTACTTC	CASSLGRQGSSSSYEQYF	TRBV5-4	TRBJ2-7	TRBD1
TGTGCCAGCAGCTTACAACCACAGGGGTATTCACCCCTCCACTTT	CASSLQPQGYSPLHF	TRBV7-3	TRBJ1-6	TRBD1
TGTGCCAGCAGCCGGGGCGTTCATAGCAATCAGCCCCAGCATTTT	CASSRGVHSNQPQHF	TRBV3-1/TRBV3-2	TRBJ1-5	-
TGTGCCAGCAGCTTGAACAGGCTGAGCTACGAGCAGTACTTC	CASSLNRLSYEQYF	TRBV7-2	TRBJ2-7	-
TGTGCCAGCAGCGCGAGTTTGGGCATAAGGGGGCGTCACGAGCAGTACTTC	CASSASLGIRGRHEQYF	TRBV5-8	TRBJ2-7	TRBD1
TGTGCCAGCAGTTACTCGGGAGGGATGGCAGATACGCAGTATTTT	CASSYSGGMADTQYF	TRBV6-5	TRBJ2-3	TRBD2
TGTGCCAGCAGCTTAGGTCAGGGGTCAAACTATGGCTACACCTTC	CASSLGQGSNYGYTF	TRBV7-2	TRBJ1-2	-